This TCR beta chain was sequenced for a study of metastatic and nonmetastatic thyroid tumors. Study overall: Repertoires were compared across blood and tumor or nodule tissue from malignant and benign thyroid patients.

Per the original data handling: Researchers built a distant-metastasis classifier for papillary thyroid cancer that drew on CDR3 differences across clinicopathological groups. TCRdb reanalyzed the PCR reads via MiXCR. The V and J calls come from TCRdb's annotation, not from the publication. The data show approximately 8,000 clones, 25% to 30% seen once. Remarks on this clone: The antigen remains undetermined.

Study-wide findings and caveats: As reported, TCR beta diversity in blood and tumor was significantly higher in malignant thyroid tumors than in benign nodules.

The V gene end was trimmed by 2 bases and the J gene end by 4 bases; junction bases not matched to a gene: 6. This CDR3 is 15 amino acids long. Germline CDR1 and CDR2: SGHVS and FQNEAQ. No treatment had been given to any patient before thyroid surgery. This sequence joins TRBV7-8 and TRBJ2-5; 8 nucleotides line up with TRBD1. This receptor was identified in a male donor with papillary thyroid cancer or a benign thyroid nodule (not recorded which). Some clones in this sample may be carry-over from other donors' samples. The sample consisted of tumor tissue. The CDR3 is CASSLRGQGAETQYF. The DNA for the CDR3 is TGTGCCAGCAGCTTAAGGGGTCAGGGGGCAGAGACCCAGTACTTC.